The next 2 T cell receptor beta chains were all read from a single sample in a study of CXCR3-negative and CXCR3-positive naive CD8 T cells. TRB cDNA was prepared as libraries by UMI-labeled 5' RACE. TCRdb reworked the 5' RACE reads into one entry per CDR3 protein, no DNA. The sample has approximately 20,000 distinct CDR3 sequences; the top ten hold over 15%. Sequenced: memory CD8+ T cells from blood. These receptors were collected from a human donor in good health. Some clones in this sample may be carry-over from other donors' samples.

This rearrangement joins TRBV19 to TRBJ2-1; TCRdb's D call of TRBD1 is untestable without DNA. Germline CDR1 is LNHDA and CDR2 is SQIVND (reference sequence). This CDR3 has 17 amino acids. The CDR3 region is CASSIDRGTGDYNEQFF.

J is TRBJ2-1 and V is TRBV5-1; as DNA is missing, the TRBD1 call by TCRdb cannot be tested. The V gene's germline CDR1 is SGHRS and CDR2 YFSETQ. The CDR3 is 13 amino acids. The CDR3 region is CASSTQGWDEQFF.